This is a list of T cell receptor beta chains from one sample in a study of T cells after yellow fever vaccination. In TCRdb, the 5' RACE reads were re-called with MiXCR into one record per CDR3 protein. The table shows a few hundred thousand distinct CDR3 sequences, with about a sixth occurring only once. Source: PBMCs, taken about 5 days after the first yellow fever vaccination. The receptors stem from a man between 18 and 35 years old who received the YFV17D yellow fever vaccine. Each CDR3 is given with its conserved first and last residue. A D gene is named only where the DNA matches it firmly. Size tells how often a clone was seen (once, few, many) or the class of an expanded clone, and some rows leave it out.

J: TRBJ1-1; D: NA; size: NA; V: TRBV29-1; DNA: TGCAGCGCCCTACCTTCGGGGCCCACCACTGAAGCTTTCTTT; CDR3: CSALPSGPTTEAFF
J: TRBJ2-1; D: TRBD1; size: few; V: TRBV6-5; DNA: TGTGCCAGCAGTTACGGGACAGGGGGCATGTCGTACAATGAGCAGTTCTTC; CDR3: CASSYGTGGMSYNEQFF
J: TRBJ1-6; D: NA; size: few; V: TRBV7-9; DNA: TGTGCCAGCAGACTAGATACAGATAATTCACCCCTCCACTTT; CDR3: CASRLDTDNSPLHF
J: TRBJ1-1; D: NA; size: many; V: TRBV5-1; DNA: TGCGCCAGCAGCTCCCGAGGGGGGGGAACTGAAGCTTTCTTT; CDR3: CASSSRGGGTEAFF
J: TRBJ2-7; D: TRBD1; size: NA; V: TRBV15; DNA: TGTGCCACCAGAGACGGACAGGGGGCGTACGAGCAGTACTTC; CDR3: CATRDGQGAYEQYF
J: TRBJ1-1; D: NA; size: once; V: TRBV7-9; DNA: TGTGCCTTGGAGGACTGGGGCGCTTTGAACACTGAAGCTTTCTTT; CDR3: CALEDWGALNTEAFF
J: TRBJ1-5; D: NA; size: NA; V: TRBV24-1; DNA: TGTGCCACCCGACAGGAGTCCAATCAGCCCCAGCATTTT; CDR3: CATRQESNQPQHF
J: TRBJ1-6; D: NA; size: few; V: TRBV18; DNA: TGTGCCAGCTCACCAGGAAACAACAGGGCGGCACCCCTCCACTTT; CDR3: CASSPGNNRAAPLHF
J: TRBJ2-7; D: TRBD1; size: NA; V: TRBV29-1; DNA: TGCAGCGTCCACAGGGGCCTCGGTGGGGAGCAGTACTTC; CDR3: CSVHRGLGGEQYF
J: TRBJ1-2; D: NA; size: NA; V: TRBV9; DNA: TGTGCCAGCAGCGTAGCCTCGGGGAACTATGGCTACACCTTC; CDR3: CASSVASGNYGYTF
J: TRBJ1-2; D: NA; size: few; V: TRBV5-6; DNA: TGTGCCAGCAGATATACAGGTCTACCCCACTATGGCTACACCTTC; CDR3: CASRYTGLPHYGYTF
J: TRBJ2-4; D: NA; size: NA; V: TRBV18; DNA: TGTGCCAGCTCACCCTTGACGGTCCTAGCCAAAAACATTCAGTACTTC; CDR3: CASSPLTVLAKNIQYF
J: TRBJ2-5; D: NA; size: NA; V: TRBV6-2/TRBV6-3; DNA: TGTGCCAGCAGACCGGGGGGCCTAACAACCTTAGAGACCCAGTACTTC; CDR3: CASRPGGLTTLETQYF
J: TRBJ1-1; D: NA; size: few; V: TRBV6-2/TRBV6-3; DNA: TGTGCCAGCACCTTACGGGTAGAGGGGACTGAAGCTTTCTTT; CDR3: CASTLRVEGTEAFF
J: TRBJ1-5; D: NA; size: few; V: TRBV7-2; DNA: TGTGCCAGCAGCTCCTTTAATCAGCCCCAGCATTTT; CDR3: CASSSFNQPQHF
J: TRBJ2-5; D: NA; size: few; V: TRBV29-1; DNA: TGCAGCGTTGTGCCAGATATACAAGAGACCCAGTACTTC; CDR3: CSVVPDIQETQYF
J: TRBJ2-1; D: NA; size: NA; V: TRBV7-8; DNA: TGTGCCAGCAGCTTAGAAACAGCGGGTGAGCAGTTCTTC; CDR3: CASSLETAGEQFF
J: TRBJ2-4; D: NA; size: few; V: TRBV20-1; DNA: TGCAGTGCTAGCGTCACCACTAACATTCAGTACTTC; CDR3: CSASVTTNIQYF
J: TRBJ1-2; D: TRBD1; size: NA; V: TRBV19; DNA: TGTGCCAGTAGAACCGGGACAGGGGACTATGGCTACACCTTC; CDR3: CASRTGTGDYGYTF
J: TRBJ2-7; D: NA; size: few; V: TRBV4-3; DNA: TGCGCCAGCAGCCAAGGTGTGGCGGGGAACTACGAGCAGTACTTC; CDR3: CASSQGVAGNYEQYF
J: TRBJ1-5; D: NA; size: NA; V: TRBV10-2; DNA: TGCGCCAGCACAGGAGGTTTCAATCAGCCCCAGCATTTT; CDR3: CASTGGFNQPQHF
J: TRBJ1-4; D: NA; size: NA; V: TRBV6-1; DNA: TGTGCCAGCGGCCCCGGGGGAGACCTTGAAAAACTGTTTTTT; CDR3: CASGPGGDLEKLFF
J: TRBJ1-5; D: NA; size: once; V: TRBV6-2/TRBV6-3; DNA: TGTGCCAGCACCGATCCGGCCAGGGACTCCAATCAGCCCCAGCATTTT; CDR3: CASTDPARDSNQPQHF
J: TRBJ2-3; D: NA; size: few; V: TRBV20-1; DNA: TGCAGTGCCCCGAGGGTGAAGACCACAACAGATACGCAGTATTTT; CDR3: CSAPRVKTTTDTQYF
J: TRBJ2-3; D: TRBD2; size: few; V: TRBV3-1; DNA: TGTGCCAGCAGCCAAGGGATAACTCTAGCGGGGGGATTCACAGATACGCAGTATTTT; CDR3: CASSQGITLAGGFTDTQYF
J: TRBJ2-5; D: TRBD2; size: few; V: TRBV3-1; DNA: TGTGCCAGCAGCCAAGTGTTATCGGGGGGCCAGTACTTC; CDR3: CASSQVLSGGQYF
J: TRBJ2-3; D: NA; size: few; V: TRBV7-3; DNA: TGTGCCAGCAGCCCCCGAAGTTCTGGCACAGATACGCAGTATTTT; CDR3: CASSPRSSGTDTQYF
J: TRBJ1-1; D: NA; size: NA; V: TRBV20-1; DNA: TGCAGTGCTCGTACAGCAGACACTGAAGTTTTCTTT; CDR3: CSARTADTEVFF
J: TRBJ1-5; D: NA; size: NA; V: TRBV30; DNA: TGTGCCTGGAGTGTATCCGGAACCGGGGGGCCCCAGCATTTT; CDR3: CAWSVSGTGGPQHF
J: TRBJ2-5; D: NA; size: many; V: TRBV5-5; DNA: TGTGCCAGCAGGATTCAAGAGACCCAGTACTTC; CDR3: CASRIQETQYF
J: TRBJ2-1; D: NA; size: few; V: TRBV7-2; DNA: TGTGCCAGCAGCTCCCCTGGGACATTATACAATGAGCAGTTCTTC; CDR3: CASSSPGTLYNEQFF
J: TRBJ2-1; D: NA; size: NA; V: TRBV12-3/TRBV12-4; DNA: TGTGCCAGCAGGTTGGACTTAGAGCAGTTCTTC; CDR3: CASRLDLEQFF
J: TRBJ2-1; D: NA; size: NA; V: TRBV3-1; DNA: TGTGCCAGCAGCCAAAGGGCTCAGGGTTATTACAATGAGCAGTTCTTC; CDR3: CASSQRAQGYYNEQFF
J: TRBJ2-1; D: TRBD2; size: few; V: TRBV4-2; DNA: TGTGCCAGCAGCCAAGTGCGCGGGGGGGTGAATGAGCAGTTCTTC; CDR3: CASSQVRGGVNEQFF
J: TRBJ2-3; D: NA; size: NA; V: TRBV5-1; DNA: TGCGCCAGCAAGTCGGGGCAGGGCACAGATACGCAGTATTTT; CDR3: CASKSGQGTDTQYF
J: TRBJ2-1; D: NA; size: NA; V: TRBV15; DNA: TGTGCCACCAGCAGAGGTCGGAAGGACAATGAGCAGTTCTTC; CDR3: CATSRGRKDNEQFF
J: TRBJ1-6; D: NA; size: few; V: TRBV4-1; DNA: TGCGCCAGCACCCCATGGTCTTCCTATAATTCACCCCTCCACTTT; CDR3: CASTPWSSYNSPLHF
J: TRBJ2-3; D: TRBD2; size: NA; V: TRBV20-1; DNA: TGCAGTGCCTCAGCGGGGAGCAATACATGGGATACGCAGTATTTT; CDR3: CSASAGSNTWDTQYF
J: TRBJ2-2; D: TRBD2; size: NA; V: TRBV11-2; DNA: TGTGCCAGCAGCTTAGGGGGGACTAGCGGGGAGACGAACACCGGGGAGCTGTTTTTT; CDR3: CASSLGGTSGETNTGELFF
J: TRBJ2-7; D: TRBD2; size: NA; V: TRBV7-2; DNA: TGTGCCAGCACGTCTCGGACTAGCGGCTACGAGCAGTACTTC; CDR3: CASTSRTSGYEQYF
J: TRBJ2-7; D: NA; size: NA; V: TRBV6-5; DNA: TGTGCCAGCAGTTACTCCCAGGGGGGGGACGAGCAGTACTTC; CDR3: CASSYSQGGDEQYF